The sample holds a few counts of the clone carrying this T cell receptor (beta chain). Its antigen is unidentified. As part of library construction, unique molecular identifiers were attached to individual cDNA molecules. Using its own MiXCR run on the 5' RACE reads, TCRdb lists one record per CDR3 protein. This table has over 55,000 distinct CDR3 sequences, 12% appearing once. The CDR3 is made up of 11 amino acids. Trimming pared 6 bases from V and 5 bases from J, leaving 7 bases between. Germline V gives CDR1 MNHNS, CDR2 SASEGT. The data originate from a study of early T cells in non-severe SARS-CoV-2 infection. Study information: The authors sequenced bulk RNA from unsorted whole blood, leaving chains unpaired.

Whole-study results and caveats: In VDJdb matching, anti-spike CD8 responses were favored while private and CD4 specificities went missing.

Sequenced sample: whole blood. This clonotype originated in an adult who was a healthcare worker with PCR-confirmed SARS-CoV-2 infection or an uninfected control (not recorded which). This chain connects TRBV6-1 to TRBJ1-1, with D possibly matching TRBD1 (6 bases). CDR3 protein: CASRRGTEAFF. The CDR3 coding sequence is TGTGCCAGCAGGAGGGGGACTGAAGCTTTCTTT.